Listed here is a single T cell receptor beta chain. This clonotype appeared a few times. Its antigen is unknown. Qualities for individual bases were not recorded, and no much larger clone is one base off. These data belong to a study of T-cell memory formation after mild COVID-19 (dated by TCRdb to the early 2020s). As for the study more broadly: Most TCR sequence clusters were specific to one of the two donors. Longitudinal TCRalpha and TCRbeta repertoire sequencing tracked T-cell clones expanding and contracting after mild COVID-19 in a couple of donors. The cohort comprised two young, previously healthy adult volunteers, one female and one male.

Sequencing was carried out with an Illumina NovaSeq 6000. cDNA libraries for TCRalpha and TCRbeta were prepared by 5'RACE using constant-segment primers, with sample barcodes and unique molecular identifiers added. Trizol reagent was used to extract RNA from every sample. Library amplification was performed in two PCR steps, and a second sample barcode and Illumina TruSeq adapters were introduced in the second step. Sequencing of the libraries was done on an Illumina NovaSeq, producing 2 x 150 bp paired-end reads. From the authors' description of their analysis: With migec v1.2.7, reads were demultiplexed and then collapsed into UMI-guided consensus sequences. Using mixcr v2.1.11, the UMI consensuses were aligned to TRA and TRB V and J templates and assembled into clonotypes. A clonotype was counted as expanded or contracted only if both edgeR and NoisET called the change significant, with noise models trained on biological replicates. For edgeR calls, a false discovery rate-adjusted p below 0.01 and a log2 fold-change threshold of 1 were applied. PCA with hierarchical clustering of max-normalized trajectories of the 1000 most abundant clonotypes was used as exploratory dynamics analysis. Each responding clone was given a CD4 or CD8 phenotype based on the CD4+ and CD8+ repertoires, which had been sequenced separately. The public reads were reprocessed in TCRdb via fastp at Q25 and MiXCR, keeping in-frame beta chains. CDR3 protein sequences are deduplicated, and each keeps its most common genes and DNA. In this record, the V and J calls reflect TCRdb's handling and not the investigators' own analysis. The sample contains under 550,000 distinct CDR3 sequences, 15% to 20% of them found a single time. 10% to 15% of the sample rests with the top ten.

What the authors observed across the whole study: Clones that contracted from day 15 to 85 showed balanced CD4/CD8 phenotypes, whereas a second wave of clones that expanded from day 15 to 37 leaned towards CD4+. The study included only a couple of mild cases, and larger cohorts that include severe cases with pre-infection samples were judged to be necessary. SARS-CoV-2 specificity was not confirmed for the second-wave clones peaking on day 37. Contracting CD4+ clones were found mainly in CM and EM memory subsets, while CD8+ clones were enriched in EMRA. The detection of some responding clones in pre-infection memory suggests that pre-existing cross-reactive memory T cells joined the SARS-CoV-2 response.

The cysteine opens and the phenylalanine closes a CDR3 of 12 amino acids. The CDR3 DNA has 36 bases and is translated from base 1. The germline ends are 7 bases apart after V is trimmed by 1 base and J by 4 bases. CDR1 and CDR2, looked up from the germline V gene, are SQVTM and ANQGSEA. Ficoll-Paque density gradient centrifugation was used to isolate PBMCs. This sequence originates from an adult woman who had mild COVID-19 (a few samples of this study predate the infection). The sample titles of this study are shuffled in the database, so cell type and time point are left out; the donor was told from shared clones. This chain is built from TRBV29-1 and TRBJ1-1; the D segment cannot be called with confidence. Sample: PBMCs or a T cell subset sorted from them (not recorded which). The DNA sequence reads TGCAGCGTTGAAGGGTTTGCCACTGAAGCTTTCTTT. Its coded protein is CSVEGFATEAFF.